The sequence of this T cell receptor (beta chain) was determined in a study of blood T cell repertoires in COVID-19. This clone was observed once. Germline CDR1 reads SEHNR; CDR2 reads FQNEAQ (reference sequence). The ends were cut back, 8 bases at V and 0 bases at J, with 21 bases in the middle. CDR3 length: 17 amino acids. Only in-frame clones appear in the TCRdb table, and some are missing; sequencing was by immunoSEQ multiplex PCR. The sample includes 200,000 to 250,000 clones, almost 90% of them seen just once. The V and J genes are TRBV7-9 and TRBJ2-3, with D maybe TRBD1 (6 bases). The receptor's source is a man between 18 and 29 years old with active or convalescent COVID-19. The sample was peripheral blood. The CDR3: CASSRGQRLTSTDTQYF. The CDR3, as DNA: TGTGCCAGCTCCCGAGGACAGCGTCTTACTAGCACAGATACGCAGTATTTT.